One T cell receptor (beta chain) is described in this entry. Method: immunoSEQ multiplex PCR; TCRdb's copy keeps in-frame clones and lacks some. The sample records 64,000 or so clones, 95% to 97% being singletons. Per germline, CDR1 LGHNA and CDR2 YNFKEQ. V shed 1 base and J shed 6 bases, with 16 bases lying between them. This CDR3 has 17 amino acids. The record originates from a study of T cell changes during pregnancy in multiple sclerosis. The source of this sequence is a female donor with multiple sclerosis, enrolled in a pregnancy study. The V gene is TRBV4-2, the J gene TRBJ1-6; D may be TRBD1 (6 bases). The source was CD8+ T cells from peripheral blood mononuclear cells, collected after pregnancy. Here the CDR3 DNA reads TGTGCCAGCAGCCAAGGCATGGCGGACAGAATTAATTCACCCCTCCACTTT. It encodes CASSQGMADRINSPLHF.